A single sample gave rise to the 8 T cell receptor beta chains below, sequenced in a study of blood T cell repertoires in COVID-19. Profiling relied on immunoSEQ multiplex PCR, and the TCRdb table lists in-frame clones only, not all of them. The sample includes roughly 190,000 clones, roughly 87% of them seen just once. The sequenced material came from PBMCs or T cells enriched from blood (not recorded which). The receptors here all came from a woman in her thirties who had recovered from COVID-19.

This chain uses TRBV19 with TRBJ1-2; 7 nucleotides agree with TRBD1. The CDR3 spans 14 residues. V lost 1 base, J lost 8 bases, and 7 bases stayed unmatched. Germline V gives CDR1 LNHDA, CDR2 SQIVND (reference sequence). The DNA of the CDR3 is TGTGCCAGTAGTATAGTTATGACAGGGCAAGGCTACACCTTC. Its protein product is CASSIVMTGQGYTF.

The chain joins TRBV4-2 to TRBJ2-7; D possibly corresponds to TRBD1 (6 bases). The CDR3 sequence is 14 residues long. CDR1 LGHNA and CDR2 YNFKEQ come from the germline V gene. V was clipped by 0 bases and J by 1 base, with 7 bases between them. The CDR3 DNA reads as TGTGCCAGCAGCCAAGAGAGGGGGTCCTACGAGCAGTACTTC. Protein: CASSQERGSYEQYF.

This clone was picked up one time. J is TRBJ1-5 and V is TRBV6-5, with 8 bases identical to TRBD1. Trimming cost V 7 bases and J 7 bases; bases outside gene matches: 6. The germline V gene has CDR1 MNHEY and CDR2 SVGAGI. The CDR3 is 13 residues long. CDR3 nucleotides: TGTGCCAGCACCGGACAGGGAATCCAGCCCCAGCATTTT. This gives the protein CASTGQGIQPQHF.

CDR3 bases: TGTGCCAGCAGCTTGGGGGCGCGCGCCTACGAGCAGTACTTC. Its protein product is CASSLGARAYEQYF. This chain joins TRBV13 and TRBJ2-7, with a weak D call TRBD1 (6 bases). This CDR3 comprises 14 residues. Trimming removed 3 bases at V and 2 bases at J, with 11 bases between. Germline CDR1 reads PRHDT; CDR2 reads FYEKMQ (reference sequence).

The chain recombines TRBV11-3 with TRBJ2-2, with 7 positions matching TRBD1. V shed 5 bases, J shed 4 bases, and the junction held 7 bases outside the gene matches. This CDR3 is 15 amino acids long. Germline V gene sequence: CDR1 SGHNT, CDR2 YENEEA. CDR3 loop: CASSPGQKFTGELFF. CDR3 in DNA: TGTGCCAGCAGCCCGGGACAGAAGTTCACCGGGGAGCTGTTTTTT.

The V gene is TRBV19, the J gene TRBJ2-1; D possibly corresponds to TRBD2 (6 bases). Germline loops: CDR1 LNHDA, CDR2 SQIVND (reference sequence). The CDR3 totals 14 residues. The V end lost 1 base, the J end lost 9 bases, and 13 bases lay between the germline ends. In DNA, the CDR3 is TGTGCCAGTAGTATAGCGGGGATCGGGGGTGAGCAGTTCTTC. Translating it yields CASSIAGIGGEQFF.

The V call is TRBV28, the J call TRBJ2-5, with D possibly matching TRBD2 (5 bases). The length of the CDR3 is 13 residues. The V gene lost 3 bases and the J gene lost 0 bases, with 5 bases spanning the gap. Germline V gene sequence: CDR1 MDHEN, CDR2 SYDVKM. CDR3 in DNA: TGTGCCAGCAGTTTCGGGGACCAAGAGACCCAGTACTTC. Protein: CASSFGDQETQYF.

The rearrangement joins TRBV20-1 to TRBJ2-3; D ambiguous. The ends were cut back, 4 bases at V and 2 bases at J, with 4 bases in the middle. CDR3 length: 11 residues. Germline CDR1 and CDR2: DFQATT and SNEGSKA (reference sequence). For the CDR3, the DNA is TGCAGTGCTATGTACACAGATACGCAGTATTTT. Its translation is CSAMYTDTQYF.